The 21 T cell receptor beta chains below come from one sample, sequenced in a study of blood T cell repertoires in COVID-19 (dated by TCRdb to about 2020). The library relied on the immunoSEQ multiplex PCR assay. What TCRdb holds here is the immuneACCESS table cut down to in-frame rearrangements. Part of the clones is not present; checked against another copy, under half of the missing clones reflect an unresolved V gene, and the others are unexplained. Across this sample there are around 160,000 clones, with 65% to 85% seen only once. The top ten clonotypes cover approximately 6% of the sample. The specimen sequenced was PBMCs or T cells enriched from blood (not recorded which). The receptors shown here come from a man in his forties who had recovered from COVID-19.

The chain employs TRBV10-3 and TRBJ1-2, with a possible D match to TRBD1 (5 bases). CDR1 and CDR2 (germline): ENHRY, SYGVKD. The CDR3 totals 13 residues. Trimming removed 0 bases at V and 3 bases at J, with 5 bases between. As DNA, the CDR3 is TGTGCCATCAGTGAGTCGGGGCACTATGGCTACACCTTC. It translates to CAISESGHYGYTF.

The chain couples TRBV12-5 to TRBJ1-6; D might be TRBD1 (6 bases). This CDR3 comprises 15 residues. The germline V gene encodes CDR1 LGHNT and CDR2 FRNRAP. The V and J ends lost 2 bases and 10 bases respectively, with 15 bases between them. CDR3: CASGLYGGRQSPLHF. The DNA for the CDR3 is TGTGCTAGTGGTTTGTACGGGGGGCGGCAATCACCCCTCCACTTT.

The chain is built from TRBV11-2 and TRBJ1-3, with 9 positions matching TRBD1. CDR1 is SGHAT, CDR2 FQNNGV, per germline. The CDR3 has 18 residues. Trimming at V came to 5 bases and at J to 1 base, leaving 12 bases not matched to a gene. This CDR3 is CASSLLVGQGSSGNTIYF. The CDR3 DNA reads TGTGCCAGCAGCCTCCTAGTGGGACAGGGCAGTTCTGGAAACACCATATATTTT.

There are a few counts of this clone. The gene calls are TRBV16 and TRBJ1-1; D gene ambiguous. The V end was cut by 4 bases, the J end by 0 bases, with 6 bases between. The germline gives CDR1 KGHSY, CDR2 FQNENV. The CDR3 spans 13 residues. Here the CDR3 DNA reads TGTGCCAGCAGCCCCGTCGTGAACACTGAAGCTTTCTTT. As protein: CASSPVVNTEAFF.

The chain carries TRBV11-2 and TRBJ1-2, with D perhaps TRBD1 (6 bases). The CDR3 length is 13 residues. Germline CDR1 SGHAT, CDR2 FQNNGV. V dropped 1 base and J dropped 5 bases, with 8 bases sitting between them. CDR3 region: CASSLGTAYGYTF. DNA of the CDR3: TGTGCCAGCAGCTTAGGGACAGCATATGGCTACACCTTC.

The V and J genes are TRBV25-1 and TRBJ1-2, with a weak D call TRBD1 (6 bases). From germline, CDR1 is MGHDK and CDR2 SYGVNS. The CDR3 is made up of 11 amino acids. V shed 3 bases and J shed 14 bases, with 13 bases lying between them. CDR3 nucleotides: TGTGCCAGCAGTGAGCGGGGGCGGAGGACCTTC. Amino acid sequence: CASSERGRRTF.

The chain links TRBV19 to TRBJ1-1, with TRBD1 identical over 7 bases. This CDR3 region has 13 residues. Unmatched junction bases numbered 9, after V lost 4 bases and J lost 10 bases. CDR1 and CDR2 (germline): LNHDA, SQIVND (reference sequence). The chain's CDR3 is CASSREGARGAFF. The CDR3 bases are TGTGCCAGTAGTAGAGAGGGGGCCAGGGGAGCTTTCTTT.

This chain connects TRBV10-3 to TRBJ1-6, with D possibly being TRBD1 (5 bases). Trimming pared 3 bases from V and 0 bases from J, leaving 9 bases between. Germline CDR1 reads ENHRY; CDR2 reads SYGVKD. The CDR3 has 16 amino acids. The CDR3 region has the DNA TGTGCCATCAGTGAAAGACAGAGCTCCTATAATTCACCCCTCCACTTT. As protein: CAISERQSSYNSPLHF.

The chain employs TRBV5-6 and TRBJ2-7; D is ambiguous. Germline V CDR1 and CDR2: SGHDT, YYEEEE. The CDR3 covers 15 residues. V lost 4 bases, J lost 0 bases, and 14 bases lay in between. CDR3 loop: CASSPRVKSSYEQYF. The CDR3 coding sequence is TGTGCCAGCAGCCCTCGGGTCAAAAGCTCCTACGAGCAGTACTTC.

Here the CDR3 reads CASSQAPGSAQHF. The CDR3 nucleotides are TGTGCCAGCAGCCAAGCACCGGGTTCGGCCCAGCATTTT. The V and J genes are TRBV3-1 (or the pseudogene TRBV3-2) and TRBJ1-5; the D is unclear. Germline V CDR1 and CDR2: LGHDT, YNNKEL (reference sequence). The CDR3 spans 13 residues. Trimming removed 1 base from V and 11 bases from J, with 12 bases in between.

The sample holds a few counts of this clone. The J gene is TRBJ1-4, the V gene TRBV5-1; a weak D match, TRBD1 (5 bases). The germline V gene has CDR1 SGHRS and CDR2 YFSETQ. This CDR3 comprises 15 residues. The ends were cut back, 0 bases at V and 5 bases at J, with 11 bases in the middle. CDR3 nucleotides: TGCGCCAGCAGCTTGGTCCCAGGGCCGAATGAAAAACTGTTTTTT. Amino acid sequence: CASSLVPGPNEKLFF. Based on the CDR3 plus reference TRBV5-1 and TRBJ1-4, the full variable domain is KAGVTQTPRYLIKTRGQQVTLSCSPISGHRSVSWYQQTPGQGLQFLFEYFSETQRNKGNFPGRFSGRQFSNSRSEMNVSTLELGDSALYLCASSLVPGPNEKLFFGSGTQLSVL.

The genes are TRBV7-8 and TRBJ1-5, with D possibly being TRBD1 (5 bases). V was trimmed by 1 base and J by 4 bases, leaving 17 bases between them. The CDR3 is made up of 17 amino acids. CDR1 and CDR2 (germline): SGHVS, FQNEAQ. CDR3 coding DNA: TGTGCCAGCAGCTTAGTTTGGGGGGAAGGAGGAAATCAGCCCCAGCATTTT. It encodes CASSLVWGEGGNQPQHF.

This chain uses TRBV4-1 with TRBJ2-5; D remains ambiguous. Trimming pared 3 bases from V and 5 bases from J, leaving 16 bases between. Germline V lookup: CDR1 MGHRA, CDR2 YSYEKL. The length of the CDR3 is 15 residues. The CDR3 DNA reads as TGCGCCAGCAGCCAGACTTCCCAAAGACTGGAGACCCAGTACTTC. It codes for CASSQTSQRLETQYF.

The J gene is TRBJ1-2, the V gene TRBV7-2; 7 bases agree with TRBD1. Trimming took 4 bases from V and 4 from J; bases not matched to a gene: 6. The V gene's germline CDR1 is SGHTA and CDR2 FQGNSA. The CDR3 consists of 14 residues. The DNA of the CDR3 is TGTGCCAGCAGCTACTCAGACAGGGCCTATGGCTACACCTTC. Protein product: CASSYSDRAYGYTF.

V usage is TRBV6-1 and J usage is TRBJ1-5; D uncertain. The V gene lost 0 bases and the J gene lost 7 bases, with 7 bases spanning the gap. Germline CDR1 MNHNS, CDR2 SASEGT. The CDR3 loop spans 13 amino acids. CDR3 DNA sequence: TGTGCCAGCAGTGAAGCGGGAGGACAGCCCCAGCATTTT. Encoded protein: CASSEAGGQPQHF.

This clone was detected a few times. The chain couples TRBV9 to TRBJ2-2, with 10 bases fitting TRBD2. The CDR3 spans 17 residues. The V and J ends lost 0 bases and 3 bases, in that order; junction bases with no gene match: 5. CDR1 is SGDLS and CDR2 is YYNGEE in the germline V gene. The CDR3 region has the DNA TGTGCCAGCAGCGTAGAAGCGGGGGGGCAGGACACCGGGGAGCTGTTTTTT. Its translation is CASSVEAGGQDTGELFF.

CDR3 protein: CASSIGSLRVEKLFF. For the CDR3, the DNA is TGTGCCAGTAGTATTGGCAGCCTCCGGGTTGAAAAACTGTTTTTT. This chain links TRBV19 with TRBJ1-4; no reliable D call. The ends were cut back, 3 bases at V and 7 bases at J, with 15 bases in the middle. This CDR3 has 15 amino acids. Germline CDR1 is LNHDA and CDR2 is SQIVND (reference sequence).

This rearrangement joins TRBV6-1 to TRBJ2-3, with 9 bases identical to TRBD1. Looked up from germline, CDR1 is MNHNS and CDR2 is SASEGT. J gave up 5 bases and V 1 base, and 13 bases lay outside the gene matches. The CDR3 has 18 residues. The CDR3 DNA follows: TGTGCCAGCAGTGAAGGGAGAGGAACAGGGGGCCGAGGAGATACGCAGTATTTT. As protein: CASSEGRGTGGRGDTQYF.

The chain links TRBV7-9 to TRBJ2-1, with 8 bases identical to TRBD1. Germline lookup yields CDR1 SEHNR and CDR2 FQNEAQ (reference sequence). The CDR3 is 16 residues long. Trimming took 3 bases from V and 2 from J; bases not matched to a gene: 6. DNA for the CDR3: TGTGCCAGCAGCTTCAAACCAGGGGGCACCTACAATGAGCAGTTCTTC. Protein: CASSFKPGGTYNEQFF.

V is TRBV2 and J is TRBJ1-4; maybe TRBD1 (5 bases). Trimming removed 0 bases at V and 8 bases at J, with 16 bases between. Germline CDR1 reads SNHLY; CDR2 reads FYNNEI. CDR3 length equals 16 residues. CDR3 in amino acids: CASSEATGGGREKLFF. In nucleotides, the CDR3 is TGTGCCAGCAGTGAAGCGACCGGGGGGGGTCGAGAAAAACTGTTTTTT.

A few counts support this clone. The chain uses TRBV6-5 and TRBJ1-2; D is perhaps TRBD1 (6 bases). From germline, CDR1 is MNHEY and CDR2 SVGAGI. V was clipped by 0 bases and J by 5 bases, with 16 bases between them. CDR3 length: 16 residues. The CDR3 here is CASSYSKEGRGYGYTF. The CDR3 DNA reads as TGTGCCAGCAGTTACTCGAAAGAGGGAAGGGGGTATGGCTACACCTTC.